The rows below give T cell receptor beta chains drawn from one sample of a study of spatial heterogeneity in lung cancer. MiXCR was run by TCRdb on the 5' RACE reads, yielding one entry per CDR3 protein. The sample lists about 20,000 distinct CDR3 sequences; 15% to 20% were seen once. The specimen was lung tumor tissue, collected at surgery. The receptors were sampled from a female donor with early-stage non-small cell lung cancer. The CDR3 runs from the conserved cysteine through the conserved F or W. A D gene is named only where the DNA matches it firmly. Expanded clones are given a class, and other clones once, few, many or no size at all.

V: TRBV10-3; J: TRBJ2-7; size: many; D: NA; CDR3: CAISDSQAPSYEQYF; DNA: TGTGCCATCAGTGATTCACAGGCTCCCTCCTACGAGCAGTACTTC
V: TRBV6-1; J: TRBJ2-3; size: many; D: NA; CDR3: CASAATDTQYF; DNA: TGTGCCAGCGCAGCCACAGATACGCAGTATTTT
V: TRBV20-1; J: TRBJ2-5; size: NA; D: NA; CDR3: CSARRGFQETQYF; DNA: TGCAGTGCCCGTCGGGGCTTTCAAGAGACCCAGTACTTC
V: TRBV28; J: TRBJ2-7; size: NA; D: NA; CDR3: CASRGVVVYEQYF; DNA: TGTGCCAGCAGGGGGGTAGTGGTCTACGAGCAGTACTTC
V: TRBV20-1; J: TRBJ2-2; size: NA; D: NA; CDR3: CSASGTVRNTGELFF; DNA: TGCAGTGCTAGTGGAACTGTGAGGAACACCGGGGAGCTGTTTTTT
V: TRBV12-3/TRBV12-4; J: TRBJ2-1; size: NA; D: TRBD2; CDR3: CASSLGAGNEQFF; DNA: TGTGCCAGCAGTTTGGGAGCGGGGAATGAGCAGTTCTTC
V: TRBV3-1; J: TRBJ2-3; size: many; D: NA; CDR3: CASSQVVAERQTQYF; DNA: TGTGCCAGCAGCCAAGTGGTAGCGGAACGGCAGACGCAGTATTTT
V: TRBV20-1; J: TRBJ2-7; size: medium-sized; D: NA; CDR3: CSASPWGQSSYEQYF; DNA: TGCAGTGCTAGTCCGTGGGGCCAGAGCTCCTACGAGCAGTACTTC
V: TRBV27; J: TRBJ2-3; size: many; D: NA; CDR3: CASSSPRAAGVTDTQYF; DNA: TGTGCCAGCAGTTCCCCCCGAGCAGCGGGCGTCACAGATACGCAGTATTTT
V: TRBV9; J: TRBJ2-7; size: few; D: NA; CDR3: CASSVTDYEQYF; DNA: TGTGCCAGCAGCGTGACGGATTACGAGCAGTACTTC
V: TRBV7-8; J: TRBJ2-7; size: medium-sized; D: TRBD2; CDR3: CASSSRTATAPPGGRAYEQYF; DNA: TGTGCCAGCAGCTCCCGAACAGCCACAGCGCCCCCCGGCGGGAGGGCCTACGAGCAGTACTTC
V: TRBV20-1; J: TRBJ2-1; size: few; D: TRBD2; CDR3: CSARLAGNNEQFF; DNA: TGCAGTGCTAGACTAGCGGGGAACAATGAGCAGTTCTTC
V: TRBV7-2; J: TRBJ2-3; size: many; D: NA; CDR3: CASSRPTDTQYF; DNA: TGTGCCAGCAGCCGACCCACAGATACGCAGTATTTT
V: TRBV20-1; J: TRBJ2-5; size: many; D: NA; CDR3: CSARLGAEETQYF; DNA: TGCAGTGCTAGATTGGGGGCTGAAGAGACCCAGTACTTC
V: TRBV6-5; J: TRBJ2-7; size: few; D: NA; CDR3: CASSYRAGLAVGSYEQYF; DNA: TGTGCCAGCAGTTACAGGGCGGGACTCGCCGTCGGGTCCTACGAGCAGTACTTC
V: TRBV19; J: TRBJ2-7; size: NA; D: TRBD1; CDR3: CASSPYLTGGDYYEQYF; DNA: TGTGCCAGTAGTCCTTACCTGACAGGGGGCGACTACTACGAGCAGTACTTC